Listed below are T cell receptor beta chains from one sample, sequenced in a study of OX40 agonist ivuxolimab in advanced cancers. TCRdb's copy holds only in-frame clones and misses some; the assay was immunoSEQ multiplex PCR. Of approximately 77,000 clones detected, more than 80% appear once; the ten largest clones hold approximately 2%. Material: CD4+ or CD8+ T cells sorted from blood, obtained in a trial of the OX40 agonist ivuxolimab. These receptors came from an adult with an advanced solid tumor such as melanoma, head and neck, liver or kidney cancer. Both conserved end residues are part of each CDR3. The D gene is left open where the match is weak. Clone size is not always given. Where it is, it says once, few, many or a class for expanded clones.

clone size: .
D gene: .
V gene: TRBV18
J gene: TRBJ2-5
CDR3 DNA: TGTGCCAGCTCACCAGGGGTCCAAGAGACCCAGTACTTC
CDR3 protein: CASSPGVQETQYF

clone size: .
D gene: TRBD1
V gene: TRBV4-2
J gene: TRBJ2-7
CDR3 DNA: TGTGCCAGCAGCCCGAGGGACAGGCCCTACGAGCAGTACTTC
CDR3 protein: CASSPRDRPYEQYF

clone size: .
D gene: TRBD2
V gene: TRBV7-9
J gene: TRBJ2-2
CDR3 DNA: TGTGCCAGCAGCTCTGGACTAGCGGGGGCCACGAACACCGGGGAGCTGTTTTTT
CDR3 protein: CASSSGLAGATNTGELFF

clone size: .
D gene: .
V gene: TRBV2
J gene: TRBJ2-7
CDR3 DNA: TGTGCCAGCAGGTATGTCTCCTACGAGCAGTACTTC
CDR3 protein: CASRYVSYEQYF

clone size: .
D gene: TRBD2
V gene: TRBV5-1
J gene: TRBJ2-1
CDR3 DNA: TGCGCCAGCGGAGATAGCGGGAATCATGAGCAGTTCTTC
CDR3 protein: CASGDSGNHEQFF

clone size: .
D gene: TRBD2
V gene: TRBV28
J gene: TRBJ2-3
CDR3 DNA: TGTGCCAGCAGGCAAGCGGGATTGGGGCCAGATACGCAGTATTTT
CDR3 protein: CASRQAGLGPDTQYF

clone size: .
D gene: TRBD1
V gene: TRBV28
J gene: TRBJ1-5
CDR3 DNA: TGTGCCAGCAGTTTCCGGGACAGCTACAATCAGCCCCAGCATTTT
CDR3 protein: CASSFRDSYNQPQHF

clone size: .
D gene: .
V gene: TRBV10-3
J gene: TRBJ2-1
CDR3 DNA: TGTGCCATCAGTGACAGGTACAATGAGCAGTTCTTC
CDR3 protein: CAISDRYNEQFF

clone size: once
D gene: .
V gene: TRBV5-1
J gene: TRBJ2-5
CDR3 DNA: TGCGCCAGCAGCTCAGGGGCTCGAGAGACCCAGTACTTC
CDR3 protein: CASSSGARETQYF

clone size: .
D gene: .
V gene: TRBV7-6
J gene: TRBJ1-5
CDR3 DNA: TGTGCCAGCAGCTTAGATTCAGGCCAGCCCCAGCATTTT
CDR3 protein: CASSLDSGQPQHF

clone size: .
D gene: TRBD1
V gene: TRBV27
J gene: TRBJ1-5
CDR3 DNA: TGTGCCAGCAGCGCGGGCGACAGGGGATCTGGCCAGCCCCAGCATTTT
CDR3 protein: CASSAGDRGSGQPQHF

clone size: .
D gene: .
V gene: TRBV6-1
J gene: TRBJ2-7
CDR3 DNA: TGTGCCAGCAGTGAATTCTACGAGCAGTACTTC
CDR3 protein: CASSEFYEQYF